The next 27 T cell receptor beta chains were all read from a single sample in a study of T-cell memory formation after mild COVID-19. TCRdb re-called the 5' RACE reads with MiXCR, one entry per CDR3 protein. This repertoire shows over 250,000 distinct CDR3 sequences, approximately 15% found once; its top ten account for around 23%. The sample comprised PBMCs or a T cell subset sorted from them (not recorded which). The receptors here all came from a man between 18 and 29 years old who had mild COVID-19 (a few samples of this study predate the infection). Cell type and time point are not known.

This clonotype was seen a handful of times. The chain carries TRBV4-1 and TRBJ2-3; TRBD2 aligns across 11 bases. The CDR3 has 18 amino acids. J was trimmed by 2 bases and V by 1 base; bases with no gene match: 8. CDR1 MGHRA and CDR2 YSYEKL come from the germline V gene. The CDR3 reads CASSQVWLAGGYTDTQYF. CDR3 nucleotide sequence: TGCGCCAGCAGCCAAGTGTGGCTAGCGGGGGGATACACAGATACGCAGTATTTT.

This clonotype came up a few times. The V and J genes are TRBV5-6 and TRBJ1-2, with D possibly TRBD1 on 6 matching bases. The V gene's germline CDR1 is SGHDT and CDR2 YYEEEE. V was clipped by 0 bases and J by 7 bases, with 16 bases between them. This CDR3 comprises 15 residues. The CDR3 region is CASSLVGALSGGYTF. CDR3 bases: TGTGCCAGCAGCTTGGTGGGGGCGCTTTCCGGTGGCTACACCTTC.

There are many counts of this clonotype. The chain couples TRBV6-6 to TRBJ2-7, with TRBD1 matching 11 bases. The CDR3 consists of 15 residues. J gave up 3 bases and V 6 bases, and 7 bases lay outside the gene matches. CDR1 and CDR2 (germline): MNHNY, SVGAGI (reference sequence). CDR3 in DNA: TGTGCCAGCAGGCCCGGACAGGGGGCCTACTACGAGCAGTACGTC. Translated: CASRPGQGAYYEQYV.

This clonotype has more than one count but fewer than ten. This chain connects TRBV6-5 to TRBJ2-1; D not certain. The germline CDR1 and CDR2 sequences are MNHEY and SVGAGI. Between the trimmed V and J ends, which lost 2 bases and 4 bases, there was a span of 6 bases. The CDR3 loop spans 13 amino acids. This CDR3 is CASSYDWYNEQFF. CDR3 in DNA: TGTGCCAGCAGTTACGATTGGTACAATGAGCAGTTCTTC.

This clonotype was seen more than once but under ten times. V gene TRBV5-4 combines with J gene TRBJ2-5; D is tentatively TRBD1 or TRBD2 (5 bases each). The CDR3 covers 13 residues. Looked up from germline, CDR1 is SGHNT and CDR2 is YYREEE (reference sequence). V was cut by 0 bases and J by 7 bases, with 10 bases left in between. The CDR3 DNA reads as TGTGCCAGCAGCTTGGACGGGGCCGGGACCCAGTACTTC. It translates to CASSLDGAGTQYF.

This clonotype showed up just a few times. The J gene is TRBJ2-7, the V gene TRBV20-1; the D call may be TRBD1 or TRBD2 (6 bases each). The ends were cut back, 8 bases at V and 9 bases at J, with 14 bases in the middle. The germline V gene has CDR1 DFQATT and CDR2 SNEGSKA (reference sequence). The length of the CDR3 is 10 residues. CDR3 sequence (DNA): TGCAGTTCGGGGGCCCGGGGGCAGTACGTC. Its protein is CSSGARGQYV.

This chain uses TRBV7-3 with TRBJ1-1; D call uncertain. The CDR3 totals 13 residues. Germline assignment: CDR1 SGHTA and CDR2 FQGTGA. V shed 5 bases and J shed 1 base, with 8 bases lying between them. CDR3 amino acids: CASSRIWNTEAFF. The CDR3 nucleotides read TGTGCCAGCAGCCGCATTTGGAACACTGAAGCTTTCTTT. The variable domain in full, completed from reference TRBV7-3 and TRBJ1-1, reads GAGVSQTPSNKVTEKGKYVELRCDPISGHTALYWYRQSLGQGPEFLIYFQGTGAADDSGLPNDRFFAVRPEGSVSTLKIQRTERGDSAVYLCASSRIWNTEAFFGQGTRLTVV.

This clonotype appeared many times. The chain couples TRBV2 to TRBJ2-6; no clear D gene. The CDR3 spans 15 residues. The ends were cut back, 3 bases at V and 3 bases at J, with 9 bases in the middle. Germline CDR1 and CDR2: SNHLY and FYNNEI. CDR3: CASSDRVGGANVLTF. CDR3 nucleotide sequence: TGTGCCAGCAGTGATAGGGTCGGTGGGGCCAACGTCCTGACTTTC.

A few counts support this clonotype. The genes are TRBV7-8 and TRBJ2-4; tentatively, D is TRBD1 (6 bases). CDR3 length: 14 amino acids. Trimming stripped 10 bases from V and 0 bases from J, with 13 bases between. Germline CDR1 reads SGHVS; CDR2 reads FQNEAQ. CDR3 in DNA: TGTGCCACAACAACAGGGTCAGCCAAAAACATTCAGTACTTC. This codes for CATTTGSAKNIQYF. Drawing the rest from reference TRBV7-8 and TRBJ2-4, the complete variable domain is GAGVSQSPRYKVAKRGQDVALRCDPISGHVSLFWYQQALGQGPEFLTYFQNEAQLDKSGLPSDRFFAERPEGSVSTLKIQRTQQEDSAVYLCATTTGSAKNIQYFGAGTRLSVL.

The genes are TRBV6-5 and TRBJ2-4, with D possibly being TRBD1 (5 bases). CDR3 length: 14 amino acids. V gave up 4 bases and J gave up 12 bases, with 19 bases separating them. Germline V lookup: CDR1 MNHEY, CDR2 SVGAGI. CDR3 in DNA: TGTGCCAGCAGTTCTAGGGGATTCGAGTTTGATCAGTACTTC. It is translated as CASSSRGFEFDQYF.

The chain combines TRBV4-3 with TRBJ2-2; 8 bases line up with TRBD1. Per germline, CDR1 LGHNA and CDR2 YSLEER. Trimming at V came to 4 bases and at J to 3 bases, leaving 4 bases not matched to a gene. The CDR3 length is 15 residues. CDR3 nucleotides: TGCGCCAGCAGCCTTCAGGACAGGGACACCGGGGAGCTGTTTTTT. Translation gives CASSLQDRDTGELFF.

Note on this clonotype: Since a much larger clone is just one base distant, this may be a read error. The rearrangement uses TRBV5-1 and TRBJ2-3; D not certain. V was shortened by 5 bases and J by 6 bases, with 7 bases between the two germline ends. The CDR3 runs to 11 residues. Per germline, CDR1 SGHRS and CDR2 YFSETQ. The CDR3 DNA reads as TGCGCCAGCAGATTAGAGGATACGCAGTATTTT. It translates to CASRLEDTQYF.

This clonotype appeared a few times. V is TRBV4-1 and J is TRBJ1-1, with D perhaps TRBD1 (5 bases). Trimming shortened V by 4 bases and J by 4 bases, and 7 bases separated the two germline ends. CDR1 and CDR2 from the germline V gene are MGHRA and YSYEKL. The CDR3 is 12 amino acids. The CDR3 coding sequence is TGCGCCAGCAGCCCGGGGACCACTGAAGCTTTCTTT. It specifies CASSPGTTEAFF.

A few counts support this clonotype. The V call is TRBV5-1, the J call TRBJ1-6, with 7 nucleotides matching TRBD1. The germline V gene encodes CDR1 SGHRS and CDR2 YFSETQ. CDR3 length equals 19 residues. Unmatched junction bases numbered 11, after V lost 2 bases and J lost 0 bases. The CDR3 bases are TGCGCCAGCAGCTTCGGACAGGAGATTAAAAGCTCCTATAATTCACCCCTCCACTTT. This gives the protein CASSFGQEIKSSYNSPLHF.

The rearrangement links TRBV7-2 to TRBJ2-1, with TRBD2 identical over 9 bases. The CDR3 is 15 residues long. J was trimmed by 6 bases and V by 7 bases; bases with no gene match: 10. Germline V lookup: CDR1 SGHTA, CDR2 FQGNSA. CDR3 bases: TGTGCCAGCACCTCCCCCCTAGCGGGGACCAATGAGCAGTTCTTC. It yields the protein CASTSPLAGTNEQFF.

This clonotype has just a few counts. The chain uses TRBV4-1 and TRBJ1-1; D possibly corresponds to TRBD1 (6 bases). The CDR3 spans 15 residues. V lost 2 bases, J lost 1 base, and 11 bases lay in between. The germline V gene has CDR1 MGHRA and CDR2 YSYEKL. This CDR3 is CASSQSGGQNTEAFF. CDR3 in DNA: TGCGCCAGCAGCCAATCGGGGGGACAGAACACTGAAGCTTTCTTT.

The sample holds a few counts of this clonotype. V usage is TRBV10-3 and J usage is TRBJ1-3; 7 positions agree with TRBD1. J lost 0 bases, V lost 10 bases, and 9 bases had no gene match. This CDR3 region has 15 residues. Germline assignment: CDR1 ENHRY and CDR2 SYGVKD. CDR3 in amino acids: CATYRDSYSGNTIYF. In DNA, the CDR3 is TGTGCCACATACCGGGACAGTTACTCTGGAAACACCATATATTTT.

This chain uses TRBV7-2 with TRBJ2-2, with 10 bases identical to TRBD2. V lost 7 bases to trimming and J lost 5 bases; unmatched junction nucleotides: 4. This CDR3 has 14 residues. Germline CDR1 reads SGHTA; CDR2 reads FQGNSA. This CDR3 reads CASTAGGHTGELFF. The DNA of the CDR3 is TGTGCCAGCACAGCGGGGGGGCATACCGGGGAGCTGTTTTTT.

J is TRBJ2-5 and V is TRBV5-1; D gene uncertain. V lost 5 bases to trimming and J lost 1 base, with 9 bases between them. This CDR3 is 13 amino acids long. Germline values: CDR1 SGHRS, CDR2 YFSETQ. CDR3 protein: CASSTTPQETQYF. CDR3 bases: TGCGCCAGCAGTACCACACCCCAAGAGACCCAGTACTTC. The complete variable domain, with remaining parts taken from reference TRBV5-1 and TRBJ2-5, reads KAGVTQTPRYLIKTRGQQVTLSCSPISGHRSVSWYQQTPGQGLQFLFEYFSETQRNKGNFPGRFSGRQFSNSRSEMNVSTLELGDSALYLCASSTTPQETQYFGPGTRLLVL.

The rearrangement joins TRBV29-1 to TRBJ2-2, with 7 bases matching TRBD2. The trim removed 4 bases at V and 1 base at J, leaving 0 bases unmatched. Germline lookup yields CDR1 SQVTM and CDR2 ANQGSEA. The CDR3 spans 13 residues. CDR3 coding DNA: TGCAGCGTTGGGGGGGGGAACACCGGGGAGCTGTTTTTT. Protein sequence: CSVGGGNTGELFF.

This clonotype has more than one count but fewer than ten. The chain recombines TRBV15 with TRBJ2-7, with D maybe TRBD1 (5 bases). This CDR3 is 12 amino acids long. The germline V gene has CDR1 LNHNV and CDR2 YYDKDF (reference sequence). Trimming took 3 bases from V and 4 from J, leaving 7 bases between them. CDR3 sequence reads: CATSSQGYEQYV. In nucleotides, the CDR3 is TGTGCCACCAGCAGCCAGGGATACGAGCAGTACGTC.

The chain is built from TRBV6-4 and TRBJ2-3, with 10 bases identical to TRBD2. The CDR3 totals 14 residues. Looked up from germline, CDR1 is MRHNA and CDR2 is SNTAGT. Trimming cost V 5 bases and J 2 bases; bases outside gene matches: 1. CDR3 sequence (DNA): TGTGCCAGCAGTAGCGGGGGGGCCACAGATACGCAGTATTTT. It translates to CASSSGGATDTQYF.

The chain recombines TRBV12-3 or TRBV12-4 with TRBJ2-2; D gene unclear. V shed 6 bases and J shed 7 bases, with 9 bases lying between them. This CDR3 comprises 12 residues. This CDR3 is CASRPLGGELFF. CDR3 coding DNA: TGTGCCAGCAGGCCCCTGGGCGGGGAGCTGTTTTTT.

This chain joins TRBV6-1 and TRBJ1-1; tentative D call: TRBD1 (5 bases). V lost 6 bases and J 1 base, leaving 12 bases between the germline ends. The CDR3 consists of 14 residues. Germline V gene sequence: CDR1 MNHNS, CDR2 SASEGT. The CDR3 loop is CASRGQGPNTEAFF. CDR3 DNA sequence: TGTGCCAGCAGGGGGCAAGGGCCGAACACTGAAGCTTTCTTT.

This clonotype turned up a few times. V gene TRBV5-6 combines with J gene TRBJ2-1, with D perhaps TRBD2 (6 bases). The germline gives CDR1 SGHDT, CDR2 YYEEEE. Trimming shortened V by 4 bases and J by 0 bases, and 11 bases separated the two germline ends. CDR3 size: 15 residues. This CDR3 reads CASSLRDSSYNEQFF. Written as DNA, the CDR3 is TGTGCCAGCAGCCTTCGGGACTCCTCCTACAATGAGCAGTTCTTC.

The chain employs TRBV21-1 and TRBJ2-7; TRBD1, the D gene given by the table, was not confirmed from the DNA. TRBV21-1 is listed as a pseudogene. This CDR3 contains 14 residues. Here the CDR3 reads CASSGDRQSYEQYF. As DNA, the CDR3 is TGTGCCAGCAGCGGGGACAGGCAGTCCTACGAGCAGTACTTC.

V is TRBV2 and J is TRBJ1-2; no definite D call. V was shortened by 1 base and J by 0 bases, with 9 bases between the two germline ends. Germline-derived CDR1 and CDR2 are SNHLY and FYNNEI. The CDR3 has 15 amino acids. This CDR3 reads CASSEGTLANYGYTF. For the CDR3, the DNA is TGTGCCAGCAGTGAAGGGACCCTAGCTAACTATGGCTACACCTTC.